The 25 T cell receptor beta chains below were found in one sample sequenced in a study of CD8 T cells in Susac syndrome. An input of about 0.5 to 1 ug of RNA was subjected to reverse transcription using random hexamers. TCRdb fed the immunoSEQ multiplex PCR reads into MiXCR, producing one record per CDR3 protein. The sample contains about 130,000 distinct CDR3 sequences, about 95% of which appear only once. Sequenced sample: CD4+ T cells from PBMCs. These receptors were collected from a human donor with multiple sclerosis.

The rearrangement links TRBV28 to TRBJ1-2, with D perhaps TRBD1 (6 bases). The V end was cut by 3 bases, the J end by 3 bases, with 11 bases between. The CDR3 is 14 residues long. Germline V gene sequence: CDR1 MDHEN, CDR2 SYDVKM. The CDR3 reads CASSLLAGDYGYTF. In DNA form, the CDR3 reads TGTGCCAGCAGTTTGCTGGCAGGGGACTATGGCTACACCTTC.

V usage is TRBV20-1 and J usage is TRBJ2-7, with 8 bases aligning to TRBD1. Trimming cost V 4 bases and J 4 bases; bases outside gene matches: 12. The CDR3 is made up of 15 amino acids. Germline lookup yields CDR1 DFQATT and CDR2 SNEGSKA (reference sequence). The CDR3 sequence: CSAIRAAGGQYEQYF. DNA of the CDR3: TGCAGTGCTATCCGAGCGGCAGGGGGCCAGTACGAGCAGTACTTC.

This CDR3 reads CASSRETGANEQFF. The CDR3 DNA reads as TGTGCCAGCAGCCGAGAGACAGGGGCCAATGAGCAGTTCTTC. The chain combines TRBV5-4 with TRBJ2-1; 8 nucleotides agree with TRBD1. Germline loops: CDR1 SGHNT, CDR2 YYREEE (reference sequence). This CDR3 is 14 amino acids long. With 4 bases clipped from V and 6 bases from J, the junction kept 6 bases outside the gene matches.

The chain has TRBV3-1 and TRBJ1-1; D might be TRBD1 (5 bases). The ends were cut back, 4 bases at V and 3 bases at J, with 15 bases in the middle. The CDR3 contains 15 residues. Germline V gene data show CDR1 as LGHDT and CDR2 as YNNKEL (reference sequence). For the CDR3, the DNA is TGTGCCAGCAGCCCCCATCAGGGCACCGACACTGAAGCTTTCTTT. Its protein is CASSPHQGTDTEAFF.

The chain employs TRBV11-2 and TRBJ1-1; no clear D gene. The CDR3 covers 15 residues. Germline CDR1 reads SGHAT; CDR2 reads FQNNGV. Trimming left V 3 bases short and J 1 base short, with 12 bases between. The CDR3 DNA follows: TGTGCCAGCAGCTTCGAGATCGCCCCGAACACTGAAGCTTTCTTT. Amino acid sequence: CASSFEIAPNTEAFF.

The rearrangement links TRBV25-1 to TRBJ1-2; D unresolved. Germline assignment: CDR1 MGHDK and CDR2 SYGVNS. This CDR3 contains 13 residues. The ends were cut back, 5 bases at V and 8 bases at J, with 15 bases in the middle. The CDR3: CASSLLGGGGYTF. The CDR3 nucleotides read TGTGCCAGCAGTCTCTTAGGCGGAGGCGGCTACACCTTC.

The rearrangement links TRBV4-2 to TRBJ2-3; 7 bases are shared with TRBD2. The CDR3 runs 13 residues. Looked up from germline, CDR1 is LGHNA and CDR2 is YNFKEQ. V shed 3 bases, J shed 9 bases, and the junction held 6 bases outside the gene matches. CDR3 amino acids: CASSQVVGGTQYF. CDR3 coding DNA: TGTGCCAGCAGCCAGGTGGTCGGGGGGACGCAGTATTTT.

The CDR3 loop reads CASSSKSNQPQHF. CDR3 sequence (DNA): TGTGCCAGCAGTTCGAAGAGCAATCAGCCCCAGCATTTT. J is TRBJ1-5 and V is TRBV27; the D is unclear. Germline V CDR1 and CDR2: MNHEY, SMNVEV (reference sequence). CDR3 size: 13 residues. Trimming left V 4 bases short and J 1 base short, with 5 bases between.

This chain joins TRBV29-1 and TRBJ1-2; 7 nucleotides line up with TRBD1. CDR1 and CDR2 (germline): SQVTM, ANQGSEA. Trimming removed 4 bases from V and 1 base from J; junction bases left unmatched: 3. The CDR3 is made up of 13 amino acids. DNA of the CDR3: TGCAGCGTTGGGGGACAGATTAACTATGGCTACACCTTC. Protein product: CSVGGQINYGYTF.

The chain couples TRBV5-6 to TRBJ2-1; TRBD2 matches 13 bases. CDR3 length: 16 residues. Germline assignment: CDR1 SGHDT and CDR2 YYEEEE. The V segment lost 0 bases and the J segment 7 bases; nucleotides outside the gene matches: 4. The CDR3 protein is CASSLGGTSGANEQFF. CDR3 in DNA: TGTGCCAGCAGCTTGGGCGGGACTAGCGGGGCTAATGAGCAGTTCTTC.

In this sample, this clonotype turned up once. The gene calls are TRBV5-1 and TRBJ1-4, with TRBD1 matching over 10 bases. The junction had 7 bases not matched to a gene; V was cut back by 4 bases and J by 7 bases. The length of the CDR3 is 15 residues. CDR1 and CDR2 from the germline V gene are SGHRS and YFSETQ. In nucleotides, the CDR3 is TGCGCCAGCAGCATTTCGACAGGGGGCTCTGAAAAACTGTTTTTT. Protein: CASSISTGGSEKLFF.

V and J are TRBV5-6 and TRBJ2-2; D is possibly TRBD1 or TRBD2 (5 bases each). The CDR3 is 13 amino acids. Germline V CDR1 and CDR2: SGHDT, YYEEEE. V was pared by 2 bases and J by 6 bases, with 8 bases between. This CDR3 is CASSFSGPGELFF. The CDR3 DNA follows: TGTGCCAGCAGCTTCTCGGGGCCCGGGGAGCTGTTTTTT.

The chain links TRBV27 to TRBJ2-2; D tentatively reads TRBD1 or TRBD2 (5 bases each). The CDR3 runs 12 residues. CDR1 and CDR2 from the germline V gene are MNHEY and SMNVEV (reference sequence). This CDR3 is CAVFGGTGELFF. The DNA for the CDR3 is TGTGCGGTCTTTGGGGGCACCGGGGAGCTGTTTTTT.

In its sample, this clonotype was seen once. This chain uses TRBV6-5 with TRBJ1-2; TRBD1 is a possible D gene (6 bases). The CDR3 spans 15 residues. Germline V CDR1 and CDR2: MNHEY, SVGAGI. V was cut by 4 bases and J by 3 bases, with 15 bases left in between. The CDR3 here is CASSSPGTSYYGYTF. CDR3 coding DNA: TGTGCCAGCAGTTCGCCCGGGACAAGTTACTATGGCTACACCTTC.

This sequence joins TRBV25-1 and TRBJ2-7, with TRBD1 matching 8 bases. V gave up 4 bases and J gave up 2 bases; unmatched junction bases: 13. CDR1 and CDR2 from the germline V gene are MGHDK and SYGVNS. The CDR3 covers 17 residues. In nucleotides, the CDR3 is TGTGCCAGCAGTGGTCCCCTCAGGGGGCTAGGAACCTACGAGCAGTACTTC. Protein product: CASSGPLRGLGTYEQYF.

V is TRBV6-1 and J is TRBJ1-1; D uncertain. Germline values: CDR1 MNHNS, CDR2 SASEGT. There are 12 residues in the CDR3. Trimming left V 7 bases short and J 5 bases short, with 11 bases between. The CDR3: CASTTTGTEAFF. CDR3 coding DNA: TGTGCCAGCACTACGACGGGTACTGAAGCTTTCTTT.

The V gene is TRBV20-1, the J gene TRBJ2-7; D might be TRBD2 (6 bases). CDR3 length equals 12 residues. Germline loops: CDR1 DFQATT, CDR2 SNEGSKA (reference sequence). V was trimmed by 4 bases and J by 5 bases, leaving 12 bases between them. The CDR3 spells CSATGREDEQYF. CDR3 nucleotides: TGCAGTGCTACGGGCAGGGAGGACGAGCAGTACTTC.

V is TRBV9 and J is TRBJ2-7, with D unresolved. V was cut by 0 bases and J by 2 bases, with 12 bases left in between. The CDR3 length is 15 residues. CDR1 is SGDLS and CDR2 is YYNGEE in the germline V gene. Written as DNA, the CDR3 is TGTGCCAGCAGCGTAGGAAGCCTAGTACCCTACGAGCAGTACTTC. Amino acids: CASSVGSLVPYEQYF.

V is TRBV2 and J is TRBJ2-7; 9 bases line up with TRBD1. V was clipped by 6 bases and J by 0 bases; unmatched bases: 6. CDR3 length: 15 amino acids. Germline CDR1 is SNHLY and CDR2 is FYNNEI. The CDR3 DNA sequence: TGTGCCAGCAGGCGGGACAGGGCCAACTCCTACGAGCAGTACTTC. Its protein product is CASRRDRANSYEQYF.

This clonotype showed up just once. V and J are TRBV19 and TRBJ2-4, with D hard to call. The CDR3 sequence is 15 residues long. V was pared by 6 bases and J by 0 bases, with 12 bases between. The germline V gene encodes CDR1 LNHDA and CDR2 SQIVND (reference sequence). The CDR3, as DNA: TGTGCCAGTAGAAGGATCATCGAAGCCAAAAACATTCAGTACTTC. Translation: CASRRIIEAKNIQYF.

This chain joins TRBV9 and TRBJ1-1; D remains ambiguous. CDR3 length equals 14 residues. Looked up from germline, CDR1 is SGDLS and CDR2 is YYNGEE. The V end was cut by 0 bases, the J end by 2 bases, with 8 bases between. The chain's CDR3 is CASSVGQVNTEAFF. The DNA for the CDR3 is TGTGCCAGCAGCGTAGGGCAGGTTAACACTGAAGCTTTCTTT. The whole variable domain, remainder taken from reference TRBV9 and TRBJ1-1, is DSGVTQTPKHLITATGQRVTLRCSPRSGDLSVYWYQQSLDQGLQFLIQYYNGEERAKGNILERFSAQQFPDLHSELNLSSLELGDSALYFCASSVGQVNTEAFFGQGTRLTVV.

The chain has TRBV5-1 and TRBJ2-7; no reliable D call. Germline V gene data show CDR1 as SGHRS and CDR2 as YFSETQ. Trimming shortened V by 4 bases and J by 0 bases, and 14 bases separated the two germline ends. The CDR3 runs 15 residues. The CDR3 region has the DNA TGCGCCAGCAGCCAACTCCCGGGCAGCTCCTACGAGCAGTACTTC. Encoded protein: CASSQLPGSSYEQYF.

J is TRBJ1-5 and V is TRBV30; TRBD1 matches 9 bases. The CDR3 is 13 residues long. V trimming: 5 bases; J trimming: 6 bases; junction bases outside the gene matches: 5. Per the germline V gene, CDR1 is GTSNPN and CDR2 is SVGIG (reference sequence). The CDR3 protein is CAWGGQGLQPQHF. The CDR3 DNA follows: TGTGCCTGGGGGGGACAGGGCCTTCAGCCCCAGCATTTT. Full variable domain (remainder filled in from reference TRBV30 and TRBJ1-5): SQTIHQWPATLVQPVGSPLSLECTVEGTSNPNLYWYRQAAGRGLQLLFYSVGIGQISSEVPQNLSASRPQDRQFILSSKKLLLSDSGFYLCAWGGQGLQPQHFGDGTRLSIL.

V gene TRBV30 combines with J gene TRBJ2-5, with 7 bases identical to TRBD2. CDR1 is GTSNPN and CDR2 is SVGIG in the germline V gene (reference sequence). The CDR3 has 13 residues. This chain's CDR3 is CALGGIHQETQYF. The CDR3 bases are TGTGCTCTGGGGGGGATACACCAAGAGACCCAGTACTTC.

The V gene is TRBV5-4, the J gene TRBJ2-3; D is perhaps TRBD1 (6 bases). Germline CDR1 SGHNT, CDR2 YYREEE (reference sequence). Trimming shortened V by 0 bases and J by 1 base, and 9 bases separated the two germline ends. There are 15 residues in the CDR3. Written as DNA, the CDR3 is TGTGCCAGCAGCTTGGCAGGGGTCGGCACAGATACGCAGTATTTT. This encodes CASSLAGVGTDTQYF.